This T cell receptor (beta chain) comes out of a study of blood T cells in healthy people across ages. About this clonotype itself: Its matching antigen is unknown.

General study results and limits: The study lacked donor CMV status, which possibly confounded expanded clonotype changes. Older age coincided with a roughly linear decline in TCR beta diversity per million T cells. Among long-lived donors, naive CD4+ cells were more numerous and diversity higher than in aged donors.

The CDR3 runs 16 residues. Per the germline V gene, CDR1 is MDHEN and CDR2 is SYDVKM. V was pared by 5 bases and J by 0 bases, with 14 bases between. Next came a second PCR, run for roughly 7 to 12 cycles, which used a sample-barcoded 5' primer along with a J-beta primer mix. Any given sample supplied a minimum of 2.5 million CDR3-containing paired-end reads. TCRdb re-analysed the 5' RACE reads in MiXCR, keeping a single row per CDR3 protein. The sample shows about 1.4 million distinct CDR3 sequences, approximately 63% of them seen only once. The clonotype comes from a man aged 18 to 29 in good health. The chain links TRBV28 to TRBJ2-4, with no clear D. Sample: blood. CDR3 sequence (DNA): TGTGCCAGCAGTCCCCACGTGTGGCTAGCCAAAAACATTCAGTACTTC. Protein product: CASSPHVWLAKNIQYF. The full variable domain, rest sourced from reference TRBV28 and TRBJ2-4, is DVKVTQSSRYLVKRTGEKVFLECVQDMDHENMFWYRQDPGLGLRLIYFSYDVKMKEKGDIPEGYSVSREKKERFSLILESASTNQTSMYLCASSPHVWLAKNIQYFGAGTRLSVL.